The subject of this entry is one T cell receptor (beta chain). Its specificity is not known. This entry comes from a study of T cell responses to AZD1222 COVID-19 vaccine. CDR1 and CDR2 from the germline V gene are MGHRA and YSYEKL. The CDR3 totals 18 residues. Germline trimming cut 4 bases from V and 7 bases from J; bases unmatched to any gene: 9. TCRdb keeps only in-frame clones here, not all; method: immunoSEQ multiplex PCR. In the table there are around 99,000 clones, around 90% of which are singletons. Findings and caveats of the study: Among AZD1222 vaccinees, only five or six were seropositive at baseline. Most donors were white British and more were female, and clonal diversity was possibly underestimated.

Second-dose intervals near 4 or 12 weeks were combined. V is TRBV4-1 and J is TRBJ2-2, with 16 bases that match TRBD2. The source was peripheral blood, collected 28 days after the second AZD1222 dose. The sequence was obtained from an adult who received the AZD1222 COVID-19 vaccine. The CDR3 region has the DNA TGCGCCAGCAGCCTCCTTGGGACTAGCGGGGGGGCCGGCGGGGAGCTGTTTTTT. Its translation: CASSLLGTSGGAGGELFF.